This T cell receptor (beta chain) was obtained from a study of shared T cell receptors in the human thymus. The method was immunoSEQ multiplex PCR; TCRdb's version includes in-frame clones alone and lacks a portion of them. The sample carries roughly 700,000 clones, 88% recorded once. The CDR3 is 14 amino acids. Germline assignment: CDR1 SGHAT and CDR2 FQNNGV. With V trimmed by 3 bases and J by 4 bases, 6 bases remained unmatched. These same data were also listed under a study on human thymus T cells. As reported in that work: Finnish infants who were healthy and having corrective surgery for congenital heart defects made up the donors. Thymus was obtained from resections taken during corrective heart surgery. An apparent bias in V and J gene usage was seen in thymic and blood repertoires.

Input material: thymocytes. The origin of this receptor is a boy under three years old with a congenital heart defect. The chain recombines TRBV11-2 with TRBJ2-7, with 7 bases identical to TRBD2. The CDR3 loop is CASSLGGMVYEQYF. CDR3 sequence (DNA): TGTGCCAGCAGCTTGGGGGGGATGGTGTACGAGCAGTACTTC. Looking up the rest from reference TRBV11-2 and TRBJ2-7 gives the full variable domain: EAGVAQSPRYKIIEKRQSVAFWCNPISGHATLYWYQQILGQGPKLLIQFQNNGVVDDSQLPKDRFSAERLKGVDSTLKIQPAKLEDSAVYLCASSLGGMVYEQYFGPGTRLTVT.